These 25 T cell receptor beta chains were sequenced from one sample in a study of Graves' ophthalmopathy and Graves' hyperthyroidism. Amplification targeted the TCR beta CDR3 regions, with RNA transcripts as the source material. In the first round, RT-PCR was carried out with HTBI primers, and a multiplex PCR formed the second round. One entry per CDR3 protein results from TCRdb running MiXCR on the multiplex PCR reads. In the table there are fewer than 250,000 distinct CDR3 sequences, 29% of which are singletons. The sequenced sample was peripheral blood. Receptors originate from a man between 45 and 60 years old with Graves' ophthalmopathy.

Ten or more counts support this clonotype. The chain has TRBV11-1 and TRBJ2-7; 9 nucleotides line up with TRBD2. Germline loops: CDR1 SGHAT, CDR2 FQDESV (reference sequence). CDR3 length: 18 residues. The V and J ends lost 5 bases and 2 bases, in that order; junction bases with no gene match: 16. The chain's CDR3 is CASSPQGAGGASPYEQYF. CDR3 in DNA: TGTGCCAGCAGCCCTCAGGGAGCGGGAGGAGCAAGTCCCTACGAGCAGTACTTC.

J is TRBJ2-7 and V is TRBV6-2 or TRBV6-3; D is ambiguous. The CDR3 consists of 14 residues. The germline V gene encodes CDR1 MNHEY and CDR2 SVGEGT. The ends were cut back, 5 bases at V and 0 bases at J, with 11 bases in the middle. CDR3 coding DNA: TGTGCCAGCAGTCTCCCGCCTGGCTCCTACGAGCAGTACTTC. Protein sequence: CASSLPPGSYEQYF.

This clonotype occurred many times. V is TRBV28 and J is TRBJ1-5; D remains unclear. This CDR3 is 11 amino acids long. The V and J ends lost 9 bases and 7 bases respectively, with 10 bases between them. In germline, CDR1 is MDHEN, CDR2 SYDVKM. The CDR3 DNA reads as TGTGCCAGTAACGATAGGCAGCCCCAGCATTTT. It yields the protein CASNDRQPQHF.

At least ten counts were recorded for this clonotype. The CDR3 DNA reads as TGCAGCGTAAATAGTCTCCAAGAGACCCAGTACTTC. Its protein is CSVNSLQETQYF. The chain links TRBV29-1 to TRBJ2-5; D gene ambiguous. The CDR3 extends over 12 amino acids. CDR1 is SQVTM, CDR2 ANQGSEA, per germline. V lost 6 bases and J 1 base, leaving 9 bases between the germline ends.

This chain connects TRBV7-8 to TRBJ1-1; 11 bases match TRBD1. The CDR3 is made up of 12 amino acids. The ends lost 5 bases at V and 11 bases at J; junction bases unmatched: 4. Germline V gene sequence: CDR1 SGHVS, CDR2 FQNEAQ. The CDR3 nucleotides are TGTGCCAGCAGCGTGGGACAGGGGGTTGCTTTCTTT. It specifies CASSVGQGVAFF.

The V gene is TRBV30, the J gene TRBJ2-7; 10 bases are shared with TRBD2. The ends lost 4 bases at V and 3 bases at J; junction bases unmatched: 0. Germline values: CDR1 GTSNPN, CDR2 SVGIG (reference sequence). This CDR3 is 12 amino acids long. The CDR3 here is CAWTSGSYEQYF. CDR3 coding DNA: TGTGCCTGGACTAGCGGGAGCTACGAGCAGTACTTC.

V is TRBV6-5 and J is TRBJ2-7; TRBD1 agrees at 7 bases. The CDR3 runs 13 residues. The germline CDR1 and CDR2 sequences are MNHEY and SVGAGI. J was trimmed by 9 bases and V by 2 bases; bases with no gene match: 7. CDR3 DNA: TGTGCCAGCAGTTACAACAGGGGCCACGGGCAGTACTTC. It encodes CASSYNRGHGQYF.

V gene TRBV2 combines with J gene TRBJ2-5; tentatively, D is TRBD1 (6 bases). The CDR3 is 12 amino acids. CDR1 and CDR2 from the germline V gene are SNHLY and FYNNEI. Trimming shortened V by 6 bases and J by 3 bases, and 8 bases separated the two germline ends. The chain's CDR3 is CASRGAEETQYF. For the CDR3, the DNA is TGTGCCAGCAGGGGGGCGGAAGAGACCCAGTACTTC.

This clonotype was counted many times. The V gene is TRBV29-1, the J gene TRBJ1-3; D is undetermined. This CDR3 has 14 amino acids. Per the germline V gene, CDR1 is SQVTM and CDR2 is ANQGSEA. The ends were cut back, 3 bases at V and 0 bases at J, with 9 bases in the middle. The CDR3 spells CSVDGYRSGNTIYF. Written as DNA, the CDR3 is TGCAGCGTTGATGGGTACCGCTCTGGAAACACCATATATTTT.

In its sample, this clonotype was seen many times. The rearrangement joins TRBV2 to TRBJ2-5, with D unclear. The V gene's germline CDR1 is SNHLY and CDR2 FYNNEI. This CDR3 has 13 amino acids. V was shortened by 6 bases and J by 1 base, with 9 bases between the two germline ends. CDR3 amino acids: CASRPPAQETQYF. The CDR3 DNA reads as TGTGCCAGCAGGCCGCCAGCCCAAGAGACCCAGTACTTC. The full variable domain, in which reference TRBV2 and TRBJ2-5 provide the parts outside the CDR3, is EPEVTQTPSHQVTQMGQEVILRCVPISNHLYFYWYRQILGQKVEFLVSFYNNEISEKSEIFDDQFSVERPDGSNFTLKIRSTKLEDSAMYFCASRPPAQETQYFGPGTRLLVL.

This clonotype appeared once. The chain is built from TRBV6-5 and TRBJ2-5, with 7 bases fitting TRBD1. The CDR3 covers 14 residues. CDR1 and CDR2 (germline): MNHEY, SVGAGI. The junction had 7 bases not matched to a gene; V was cut back by 4 bases and J by 5 bases. The CDR3: CASSWRGGRETQYF. DNA for the CDR3: TGTGCCAGCAGTTGGCGAGGGGGCCGGGAGACCCAGTACTTC.

This clonotype was counted at least ten times. This sequence joins TRBV18 and TRBJ2-4, with TRBD1 matching over 9 bases. The germline CDR1 and CDR2 sequences are KGHSH and LQKENI. The CDR3 is made up of 16 amino acids. V was pared by 2 bases and J by 0 bases, with 2 bases of the junction left unmatched. The chain's CDR3 is CASSPRDRVAKNIQYF. The DNA of the CDR3 is TGTGCCAGCTCACCAAGGGACAGGGTAGCCAAAAACATTCAGTACTTC.

This chain connects TRBV6-1 to TRBJ1-1; D gene ambiguous. The V end lost 7 bases, the J end lost 1 base, and 16 bases lay between the germline ends. This CDR3 has 15 amino acids. The germline V gene has CDR1 MNHNS and CDR2 SASEGT. CDR3 bases: TGTGCCAGCACACACACCGGGCGGCCGAACACTGAAGCTTTCTTT. Protein: CASTHTGRPNTEAFF.

The sample holds many counts of this clonotype. The chain carries TRBV28 and TRBJ2-3, with 8 bases aligning to TRBD2. Germline V gene lookup returns CDR1 MDHEN and CDR2 SYDVKM. Trimming took 5 bases from V and 0 from J; bases not matched to a gene: 4. This CDR3 contains 15 residues. In DNA, the CDR3 is TGTGCCAGCAGTAAACTAGCGGCTAGCACAGATACGCAGTATTTT. Amino acid sequence: CASSKLAASTDTQYF.

This clonotype was recorded many times. The genes are TRBV20-1 and TRBJ1-1; D is unresolved. Trimming stripped 4 bases from V and 4 bases from J, with 4 bases between. The CDR3 is 10 amino acids. Germline CDR1 DFQATT, CDR2 SNEGSKA (reference sequence). The CDR3 here is CSAIFTEAFF. CDR3 coding DNA: TGCAGTGCTATCTTCACTGAAGCTTTCTTT.

The chain uses TRBV6-5 and TRBJ2-2; 7 bases agree with TRBD1. The J segment lost 8 bases and the V segment lost 2 bases, leaving 8 bases of the junction unmatched. The CDR3 covers 15 residues. The germline gives CDR1 MNHEY, CDR2 SVGAGI. The CDR3, as DNA: TGTGCCAGCAGTTACAGGGGGCCCGCCGTAGGGGAGCTGTTTTTT. Residues: CASSYRGPAVGELFF.

This clonotype was seen ten or more times. The chain is built from TRBV2 and TRBJ2-7, with TRBD1 as a possible D gene (6 bases). Germline loops: CDR1 SNHLY, CDR2 FYNNEI. This CDR3 contains 15 residues. Trimming shortened V by 3 bases and J by 2 bases, and 14 bases separated the two germline ends. The CDR3, as DNA: TGTGCCAGCAGTGAGCGTCTGCAGGGGCCCTACGAGCAGTACTTC. As protein: CASSERLQGPYEQYF.

This clonotype was seen many times. The CDR3 loop reads CASSPRLAGQETQYF. The CDR3 DNA follows: TGTGCCAGCAGCCCAAGACTAGCTGGACAAGAGACCCAGTACTTC. The V call is TRBV11-3, the J call TRBJ2-5; 7 positions match TRBD2. V gave up 5 bases and J gave up 2 bases; unmatched junction bases: 8. In germline, CDR1 is SGHNT, CDR2 YENEEA. The CDR3 sequence is 15 residues long.

Ten or more counts support this clonotype. This chain uses TRBV13 with TRBJ1-1, with TRBD1 identical over 8 bases. The CDR3 is 14 amino acids. The V gene end was trimmed by 6 bases and the J gene end by 5 bases; junction bases not matched to a gene: 8. Germline CDR1 PRHDT, CDR2 FYEKMQ (reference sequence). The CDR3 coding sequence is TGTGCCAGCAGTCCAGGGGGCGAAGGAACTGAAGCTTTCTTT. Its translation is CASSPGGEGTEAFF.

The chain links TRBV11-3 to TRBJ2-7, with TRBD2 as a possible D gene (6 bases). Germline V lookup: CDR1 SGHNT, CDR2 YENEEA. The CDR3 has 12 residues. V was cut by 2 bases and J by 6 bases, with 8 bases left in between. The CDR3 DNA sequence: TGTGCCAGCAGCTTAATGGGGGGCGAGCAGTACTTC. It yields the protein CASSLMGGEQYF.

This clonotype was observed once. V and J are TRBV20-1 and TRBJ1-2, with D possibly matching TRBD1 (5 bases). The CDR3 totals 12 residues. V lost 4 bases and J 7 bases, leaving 13 bases between the germline ends. Germline loops: CDR1 DFQATT, CDR2 SNEGSKA (reference sequence). For the CDR3, the DNA is TGCAGTGCTATGGGGGATTCAGGTGGCTACACCTTC. Encoded protein: CSAMGDSGGYTF.

CDR3: CASSQDLGLAPQETQYF. The CDR3 DNA reads as TGCGCCAGCAGCCAAGACCTCGGACTAGCGCCTCAAGAGACCCAGTACTTC. The V call is TRBV4-1, the J call TRBJ2-5; 9 bases align to TRBD2. Germline CDR1 and CDR2: MGHRA and YSYEKL. V dropped 0 bases and J dropped 2; count of bases not matched to a gene: 7. The CDR3 loop spans 17 amino acids.

This chain uses TRBV9 with TRBJ2-7; TRBD1 or TRBD2 may be the D gene (5 bases each). CDR1 SGDLS and CDR2 YYNGEE come from the germline V gene. V gave up 0 bases and J gave up 0 bases, with 10 bases separating them. The CDR3 has 15 amino acids. CDR3 bases: TGTGCCAGCAGCGTAGATCGGGACCACTCCTACGAGCAGTACTTC. Amino acid sequence: CASSVDRDHSYEQYF.

This clonotype has ten or more counts. The V call is TRBV28, the J call TRBJ2-5, with 12 bases fitting TRBD1. V shed 3 bases, J shed 4 bases, and the junction held 3 bases outside the gene matches. Germline V gene lookup returns CDR1 MDHEN and CDR2 SYDVKM. This CDR3 contains 15 residues. The CDR3 nucleotides are TGTGCCAGCAGTTTCCGGGACAGGGGGCGAGAGACCCAGTACTTC. Translation: CASSFRDRGRETQYF.

There are many counts of this clonotype. This chain joins TRBV29-1 and TRBJ2-5; D is unresolved. The CDR3 consists of 13 residues. The V gene lost 1 base and the J gene lost 0 bases, with 6 bases spanning the gap. Germline CDR1 is SQVTM and CDR2 is ANQGSEA. For the CDR3, the DNA is TGCAGCGTTGAAGCAGACCACCAAGAGACCCAGTACTTC. It specifies CSVEADHQETQYF.